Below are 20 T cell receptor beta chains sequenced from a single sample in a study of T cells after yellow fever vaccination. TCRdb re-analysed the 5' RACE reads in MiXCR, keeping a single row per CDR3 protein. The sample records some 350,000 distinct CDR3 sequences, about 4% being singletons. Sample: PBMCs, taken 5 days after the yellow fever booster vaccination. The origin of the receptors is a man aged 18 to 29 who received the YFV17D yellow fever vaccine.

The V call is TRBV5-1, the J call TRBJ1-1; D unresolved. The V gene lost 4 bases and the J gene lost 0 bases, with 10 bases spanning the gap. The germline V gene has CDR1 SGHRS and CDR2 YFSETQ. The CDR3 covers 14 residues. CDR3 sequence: CASSEATMNTEAFF. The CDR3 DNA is TGCGCCAGCAGCGAAGCGACCATGAACACTGAAGCTTTCTTT.

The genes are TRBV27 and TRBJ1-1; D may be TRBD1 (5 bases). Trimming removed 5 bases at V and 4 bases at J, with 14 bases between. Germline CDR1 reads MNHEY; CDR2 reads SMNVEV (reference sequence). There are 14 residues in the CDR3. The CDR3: CASSPRAGSTEAFF. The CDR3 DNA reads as TGTGCCAGCAGTCCCAGGGCAGGGAGCACTGAAGCTTTCTTT.

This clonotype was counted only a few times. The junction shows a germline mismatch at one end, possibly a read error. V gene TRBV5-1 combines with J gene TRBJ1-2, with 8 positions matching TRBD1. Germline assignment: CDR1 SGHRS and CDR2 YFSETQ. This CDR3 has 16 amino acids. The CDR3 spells CASSSEPQGAGAPSAF. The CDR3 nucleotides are TGCGCCAGCAGCTCCGAGCCCCAGGGGGCGGGGGCCCCTAGCGCCTTC.

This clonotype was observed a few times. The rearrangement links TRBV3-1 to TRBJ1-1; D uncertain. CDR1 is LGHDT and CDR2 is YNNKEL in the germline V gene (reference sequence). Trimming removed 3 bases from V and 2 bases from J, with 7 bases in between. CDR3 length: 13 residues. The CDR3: CASSHIRNTEAFF. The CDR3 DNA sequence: TGTGCCAGCAGCCACATCAGAAACACTGAAGCTTTCTTT.

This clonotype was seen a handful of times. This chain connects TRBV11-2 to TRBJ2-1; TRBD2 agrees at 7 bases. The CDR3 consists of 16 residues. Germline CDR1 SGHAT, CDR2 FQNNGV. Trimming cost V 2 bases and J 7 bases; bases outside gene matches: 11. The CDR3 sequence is CASSLPRGGKANEQFF. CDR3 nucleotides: TGTGCCAGCAGCTTACCACGGGGAGGGAAAGCGAATGAGCAGTTCTTC.

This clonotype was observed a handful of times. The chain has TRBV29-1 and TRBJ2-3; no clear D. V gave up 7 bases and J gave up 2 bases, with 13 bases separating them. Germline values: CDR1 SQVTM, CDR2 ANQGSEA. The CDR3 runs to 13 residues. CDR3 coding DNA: TGCAGCGCCTCGGGCCGGCACACAGATACGCAGTATTTT. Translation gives CSASGRHTDTQYF.

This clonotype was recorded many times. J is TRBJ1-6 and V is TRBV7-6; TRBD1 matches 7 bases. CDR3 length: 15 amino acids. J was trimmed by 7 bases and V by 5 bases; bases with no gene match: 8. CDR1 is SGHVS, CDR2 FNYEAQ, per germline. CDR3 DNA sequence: TGTGCCAGCAGCGACCAACAGGGGCGGAATTCACCCCTCCACTTT. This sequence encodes CASSDQQGRNSPLHF.

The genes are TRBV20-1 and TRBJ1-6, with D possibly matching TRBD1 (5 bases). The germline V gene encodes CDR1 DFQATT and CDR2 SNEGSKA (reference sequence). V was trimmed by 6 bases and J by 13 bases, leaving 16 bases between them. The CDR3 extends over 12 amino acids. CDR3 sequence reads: CSAGRVRGPLHF. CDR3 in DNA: TGCAGTGCGGGCCGAGTCCGGGGGCCCCTCCACTTT.

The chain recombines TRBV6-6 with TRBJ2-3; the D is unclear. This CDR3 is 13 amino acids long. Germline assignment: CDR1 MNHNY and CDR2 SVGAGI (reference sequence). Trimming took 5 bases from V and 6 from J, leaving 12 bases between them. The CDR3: CASSVAGADTQYF. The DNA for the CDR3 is TGTGCCAGCAGTGTGGCCGGCGCCGATACGCAGTATTTT.

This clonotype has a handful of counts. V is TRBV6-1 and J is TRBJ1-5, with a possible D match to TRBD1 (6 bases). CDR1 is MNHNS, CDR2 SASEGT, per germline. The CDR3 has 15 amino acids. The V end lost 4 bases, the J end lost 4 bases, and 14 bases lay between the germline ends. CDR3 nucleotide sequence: TGTGCCAGCAGTGTTCAAGACAGGACGAATCAGCCCCAGCATTTT. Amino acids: CASSVQDRTNQPQHF.

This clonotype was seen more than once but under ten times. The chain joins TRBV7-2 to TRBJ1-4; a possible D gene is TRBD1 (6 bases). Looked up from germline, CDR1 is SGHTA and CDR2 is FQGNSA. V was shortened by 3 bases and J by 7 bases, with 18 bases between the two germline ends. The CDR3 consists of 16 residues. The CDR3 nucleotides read TGTGCCAGCAGCTTCGCCTCAGGGGCGCGGGGTGAAAAACTGTTTTTT. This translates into CASSFASGARGEKLFF.

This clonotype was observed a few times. The DNA of the CDR3 is TGTGCCAGCAGCTCGGACAGCTCCCACAAAAAACTGTTTTTT. Protein sequence: CASSSDSSHKKLFF. V is TRBV5-5 and J is TRBJ1-4; possible D gene TRBD1, 6 bases. This CDR3 is built from 14 residues. The V gene lost 3 bases and the J gene lost 9 bases, with 15 bases spanning the gap. In germline, CDR1 is SGHKS, CDR2 YYEKEE (reference sequence).

The chain's CDR3 is CASSPDRGGEKLFF. CDR3 coding DNA: TGTGCCAGCAGTCCAGACAGGGGTGGGGAAAAACTGTTTTTT. The chain is built from TRBV7-8 and TRBJ1-4; 8 bases fit TRBD1. CDR3 length equals 14 residues. The junction had 8 bases not matched to a gene; V was cut back by 6 bases and J by 8 bases. Germline V lookup: CDR1 SGHVS, CDR2 FQNEAQ.

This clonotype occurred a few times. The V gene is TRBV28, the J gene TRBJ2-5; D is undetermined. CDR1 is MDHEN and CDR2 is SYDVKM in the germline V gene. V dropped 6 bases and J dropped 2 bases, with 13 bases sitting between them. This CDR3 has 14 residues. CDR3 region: CASSTPGLQETQYF. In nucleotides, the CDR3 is TGTGCCAGCAGCACTCCCGGGCTGCAAGAGACCCAGTACTTC.

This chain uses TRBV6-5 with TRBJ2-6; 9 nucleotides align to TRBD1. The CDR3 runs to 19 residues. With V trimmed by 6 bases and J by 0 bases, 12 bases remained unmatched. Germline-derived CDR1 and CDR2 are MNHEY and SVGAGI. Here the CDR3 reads CASSRTLGTGFSGANVLTF. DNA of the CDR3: TGTGCCAGCAGCCGAACCCTAGGGACAGGGTTCTCTGGGGCCAACGTCCTGACTTTC.

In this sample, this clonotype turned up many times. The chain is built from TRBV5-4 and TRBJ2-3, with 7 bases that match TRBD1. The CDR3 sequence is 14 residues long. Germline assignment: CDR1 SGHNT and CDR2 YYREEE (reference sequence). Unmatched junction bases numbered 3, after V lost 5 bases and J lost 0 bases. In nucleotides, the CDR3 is TGTGCCAGCAGACCGGGACAGAGCACAGATACGCAGTATTTT. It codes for CASRPGQSTDTQYF.

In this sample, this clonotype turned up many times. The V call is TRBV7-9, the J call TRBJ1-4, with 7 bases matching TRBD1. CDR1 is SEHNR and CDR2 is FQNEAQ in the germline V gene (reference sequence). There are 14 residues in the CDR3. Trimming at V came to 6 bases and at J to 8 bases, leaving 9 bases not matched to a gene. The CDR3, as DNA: TGTGCCAGCAGTTTATCCAGGACAGGCGAAAAACTGTTTTTT. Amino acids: CASSLSRTGEKLFF.

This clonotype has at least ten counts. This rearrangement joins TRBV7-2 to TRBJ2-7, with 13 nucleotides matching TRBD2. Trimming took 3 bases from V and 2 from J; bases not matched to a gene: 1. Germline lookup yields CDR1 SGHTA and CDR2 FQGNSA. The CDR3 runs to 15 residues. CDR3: CASSFTSGGAYEQYF. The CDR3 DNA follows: TGTGCCAGCAGCTTTACTAGCGGGGGGGCCTACGAGCAGTACTTC.

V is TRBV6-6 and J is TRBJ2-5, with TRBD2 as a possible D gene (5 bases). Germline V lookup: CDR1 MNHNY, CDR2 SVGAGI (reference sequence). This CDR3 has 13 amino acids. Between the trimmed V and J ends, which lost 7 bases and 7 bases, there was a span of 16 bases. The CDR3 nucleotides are TGTGCCAGCAAAGTGGTTGTGGCGGGGACCCAGTACTTC. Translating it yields CASKVVVAGTQYF.

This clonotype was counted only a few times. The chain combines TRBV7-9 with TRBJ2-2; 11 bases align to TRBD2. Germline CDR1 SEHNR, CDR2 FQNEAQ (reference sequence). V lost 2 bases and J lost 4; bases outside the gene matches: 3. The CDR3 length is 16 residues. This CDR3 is CASSLLAGGSTGELFF. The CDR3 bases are TGTGCCAGCAGCTTACTAGCGGGGGGTTCCACCGGGGAGCTGTTTTTT.